The T cell receptor beta chain described here comes from a study of T cells in Graves' hyperthyroidism and ophthalmopathy. CDR3 length: 15 residues. The germline gives CDR1 SGHVS, CDR2 FQNEAQ. The V and J ends lost 5 bases and 6 bases respectively, with 18 bases between them. Used for diagnoses were clinical symptoms, serum thyroxine and TRAb, thyroid ultrasound and orbital computed tomography. The source material, RNA transcripts, was used to amplify TCR beta CDR3 regions. Carried out on the TCR CDR3, a first-round RT-PCR used the HTBI primer set. TCRdb re-analysed the multiplex PCR reads in MiXCR, keeping a single row per CDR3 protein. The sample has a few hundred thousand distinct CDR3 sequences; around a sixth are singletons.

The rearrangement uses TRBV7-8 and TRBJ2-3, with D unclear. The sequenced material came from blood. This TCR came from a man between 18 and 35 years old with Graves' ophthalmopathy. The CDR3 nucleotides read TGTGCCAGCAGCCTTCTCAGACTCCTCAGGGATACGCAGTATTTT. This encodes CASSLLRLLRDTQYF.